This T cell receptor beta chain was sequenced during a study of PD-L1 blockade in urothelial cancer. Looking at the study overall: Prior chemotherapy in patients spanned 0 to 3 regimens. A median blood sample held 141,255 T cells and 80,000 or so unique TCRs.

A word on this clone: Its antigen is not known.

Study results and caveats: In blood sampled pretreatment, TCR clonality below the median predicted better survival.

Patients each gave 1 to 8 samples, pretreatment and on-treatment. TCRdb's table, derived via immunoSEQ multiplex PCR, lists solely in-frame clones and lacks some. This table has about 39,000 clones, approximately 90% appearing once. This CDR3 has 15 amino acids. Trimming removed 1 base from V and 0 bases from J, with 7 bases in between. Germline loops: CDR1 SGHTA, CDR2 FQGTGA. This TCR was sampled from a man in his fifties or sixties with urothelial cancer. The chain uses TRBV7-3 and TRBJ2-1; unclear D gene. This specimen was PBMCs, taken around atezolizumab (anti-PD-L1) treatment. This chain's CDR3 is CASSLRRSSYNEQFF. The DNA of the CDR3 is TGTGCCAGCAGCTTAAGGCGGAGCTCCTACAATGAGCAGTTCTTC.